This entry lists 10 T cell receptor beta chains sequenced from one sample in a study of CD8 T cells in ankylosing spondylitis. TCRdb re-derived calls from the 5' RACE reads in MiXCR, one entry per CDR3 protein. The repertoire includes some 270,000 distinct CDR3 sequences, 30% to 40% of them detected once, and approximately 4% sits in the top ten. Sequencing used blood, either unsorted or a sorted T cell fraction (not recorded which). These receptors all come from a male donor with ankylosing spondylitis or in good health (not recorded which).

This clonotype was picked up one time. This chain links TRBV20-1 with TRBJ2-7, with D unresolved. The V end was cut by 2 bases, the J end by 4 bases, with 12 bases between. Germline V gives CDR1 DFQATT, CDR2 SNEGSKA (reference sequence). The CDR3 consists of 13 residues. CDR3 sequence reads: CSARSQRNYEQYF. In DNA, the CDR3 is TGCAGTGCTAGAAGTCAGAGGAATTACGAGCAGTACTTC.

This clonotype occurred a few times. The chain is built from TRBV29-1 and TRBJ1-1; D not certain. The CDR3 runs 11 residues. V dropped 7 bases and J dropped 10 bases, with 16 bases sitting between them. Germline V gives CDR1 SQVTM, CDR2 ANQGSEA. The CDR3 region is CSAIGGGVAFF. The CDR3 coding sequence is TGCAGCGCGATAGGTGGAGGAGTAGCTTTCTTT.

In its sample, this clonotype was seen a few times. The rearrangement links TRBV24-1 to TRBJ2-3; D uncertain. Germline assignment: CDR1 KGHDR and CDR2 SFDVKD. The length of the CDR3 is 16 residues. V was clipped by 3 bases and J by 0 bases, with 12 bases between them. DNA for the CDR3: TGTGCCACCAGTGATCAGGCACCCGCTAGCACAGATACGCAGTATTTT. It codes for CATSDQAPASTDTQYF.

The chain combines TRBV4-1 with TRBJ2-3, with D perhaps matching TRBD1 or TRBD2 (7 bases each). There are 16 residues in the CDR3. Germline values: CDR1 MGHRA, CDR2 YSYEKL. The V end lost 4 bases, the J end lost 3 bases, and 17 bases lay between the germline ends. The CDR3 sequence is CASSRNQGGGTDTQYF. The CDR3 region has the DNA TGCGCCAGCAGCCGCAATCAGGGGGGGGGAACAGATACGCAGTATTTT.

The chain combines TRBV28 with TRBJ2-3; possible D gene TRBD2, 5 bases. The CDR3 covers 15 residues. Trimming cost V 8 bases and J 2 bases, with 17 bases left between them. Germline loops: CDR1 MDHEN, CDR2 SYDVKM. In DNA form, the CDR3 reads TGTGCCAGCGCCGGGGAGAGGTACACCACAGATACGCAGTATTTT. This gives the protein CASAGERYTTDTQYF. Complete variable domain (other parts from reference TRBV28 and TRBJ2-3): DVKVTQSSRYLVKRTGEKVFLECVQDMDHENMFWYRQDPGLGLRLIYFSYDVKMKEKGDIPEGYSVSREKKERFSLILESASTNQTSMYLCASAGERYTTDTQYFGPGTRLTVL.

This clonotype was recorded a few times. This chain joins TRBV6-5 and TRBJ1-1; D call uncertain. The germline V and J ends were trimmed by 2 bases and 4 bases, with 11 bases remaining between them. The CDR3 sequence is 14 residues long. CDR1 is MNHEY and CDR2 is SVGAGI in the germline V gene. CDR3 residues: CASSYKGFGTEAFF. CDR3 nucleotide sequence: TGTGCCAGCAGTTACAAAGGGTTCGGCACTGAAGCTTTCTTT.

The chain joins TRBV25-1 to TRBJ2-5; the D gene is possibly TRBD1 (6 bases). This CDR3 has 19 amino acids. CDR1 and CDR2 from the germline V gene are MGHDK and SYGVNS. The germline V and J ends were trimmed by 0 bases and 4 bases, with 24 bases remaining between them. CDR3 DNA sequence: TGTGCCAGCAGTGAATATTGGAAACCGGGACAAGGGGAACGAGAGACCCAGTACTTC. Translation: CASSEYWKPGQGERETQYF.

This clonotype appeared many times. The chain joins TRBV6-4 to TRBJ2-3; maybe TRBD1 (6 bases). The CDR3 totals 15 residues. The V end lost 6 bases, the J end lost 0 bases, and 13 bases lay between the germline ends. Germline values: CDR1 MRHNA, CDR2 SNTAGT. For the CDR3, the DNA is TGTGCCAGCAGCCCGACAGGTTCTAGCACAGATACGCAGTATTTT. Protein product: CASSPTGSSTDTQYF.

This clonotype was counted only a few times. The chain combines TRBV29-1 with TRBJ2-7; 9 nucleotides align to TRBD1. Losses at the gene ends were 4 bases for V and 6 bases for J; bases not matched to a gene: 10. The germline V gene has CDR1 SQVTM and CDR2 ANQGSEA. CDR3 length: 14 amino acids. CDR3 nucleotide sequence: TGCAGCGTTGTGCGCGGGACAGGGCCCGGCGAGCAGTACTTC. As protein: CSVVRGTGPGEQYF.

The chain recombines TRBV15 with TRBJ1-5; 8 bases match TRBD1. There are 16 residues in the CDR3. V shed 3 bases, J shed 2 bases, and the junction held 6 bases outside the gene matches. From germline, CDR1 is LNHNV and CDR2 YYDKDF (reference sequence). CDR3 DNA sequence: TGTGCCACCAGCAGCGGACAGGGTGGGGGCAATCAGCCCCAGCATTTT. Its protein product is CATSSGQGGGNQPQHF. The variable domain in full, with the rest retrieved from reference TRBV15 and TRBJ1-5, is DAMVIQNPRYQVTQFGKPVTLSCSQTLNHNVMYWYQQKSSQAPKLLFHYYDKDFNNEADTPDNFQSRRPNTSFCFLDIRSPGLGDTAMYLCATSSGQGGGNQPQHFGDGTRLSIL.